The 21 T cell receptor beta chains in this list originate from one sample, sequenced in a study of shared clonotypes between healthy human individuals. Clones were sequenced by immunoSEQ multiplex PCR, and TCRdb holds only the in-frame ones, with some missing. In the table there are roughly 550,000 clones, nearly 97% of which are singletons. As defined, naive CD8 cells were CD45RO-negative and positively selected for CCR7, with terminally differentiated effector memory CD45RA+ cells excluded. Sequenced input: naive CD8+ T cells sorted from blood. The receptors shown here come from a woman in her twenties or thirties in good health.

The V and J genes are TRBV10-3 and TRBJ1-1, with 9 bases fitting TRBD1. With V trimmed by 1 base and J by 2 bases, 8 bases remained unmatched. CDR1 is ENHRY, CDR2 SYGVKD, per germline. The CDR3 spans 17 residues. The CDR3: CAISELGQGSQNTEAFF. CDR3 in DNA: TGTGCCATCAGTGAGTTGGGACAGGGAAGCCAAAACACTGAAGCTTTCTTT.

This chain connects TRBV5-5 to TRBJ2-2, with D perhaps TRBD1 or TRBD2 (5 bases each). V dropped 7 bases and J dropped 6 bases, with 31 bases sitting between them. The CDR3 has 19 residues. Germline V gene sequence: CDR1 SGHKS, CDR2 YYEKEE (reference sequence). CDR3 nucleotides: TGTGCCAGCTCTACGTATTTACCGGGGACCGCCGGTGGGTCCGGGGAGCTGTTTTTT. Translated, it gives CASSTYLPGTAGGSGELFF. Drawing the rest from reference TRBV5-5 and TRBJ2-2, the complete variable domain is DAGVTQSPTHLIKTRGQQVTLRCSPISGHKSVSWYQQVLGQGPQFIFQYYEKEERGRGNFPDRFSARQFPNYSSELNVNALLLGDSALYLCASSTYLPGTAGGSGELFFGEGSRLTVL.

The genes are TRBV2 and TRBJ2-1; 11 bases fit TRBD2. The CDR3 is 14 amino acids. The germline gives CDR1 SNHLY, CDR2 FYNNEI. J was trimmed by 7 bases and V by 8 bases; bases with no gene match: 7. The CDR3 DNA reads as TGTGCCAGCGTCCGGACTAGCGGGTTAAATGAGCAGTTCTTC. Translated, it gives CASVRTSGLNEQFF.

This clone has a handful of counts. The CDR3 coding sequence is TGTGCCAGCAGCGCACACTCTAGCGGGAGGGCTGAAGAGCAGTACTTC. Translating gives CASSAHSSGRAEEQYF. V gene TRBV7-6 combines with J gene TRBJ2-7; 12 nucleotides agree with TRBD2. Trimming removed 5 bases from V and 7 bases from J; junction bases left unmatched: 12. CDR1 is SGHVS and CDR2 is FNYEAQ in the germline V gene. CDR3 size: 16 residues.

The chain links TRBV12-5 to TRBJ2-1; maybe TRBD2 (6 bases). Germline V CDR1 and CDR2: LGHNT, FRNRAP. The length of the CDR3 is 14 residues. Trimming left V 3 bases short and J 4 bases short, with 10 bases between. The CDR3 region has the DNA TGTGCTAGTGGTTTTGGTGGGGGGTACAATGAGCAGTTCTTC. It is translated as CASGFGGGYNEQFF.

The chain carries TRBV29-1 and TRBJ1-2; 8 bases align to TRBD1. Germline CDR1 reads SQVTM; CDR2 reads ANQGSEA. The CDR3 runs to 15 residues. Trimming cost V 5 bases and J 5 bases; bases outside gene matches: 13. The CDR3 loop reads CSVTFHDRGGYGYTF. The CDR3 coding sequence is TGCAGCGTTACCTTTCACGACAGGGGAGGTTATGGCTACACCTTC.

CDR3 sequence (DNA): TGTGCCAGCAGCTTAGATCTGGGGGGCAGGTCGTCCTACGAGCAGTACTTC. Its protein is CASSLDLGGRSSYEQYF. J is TRBJ2-7 and V is TRBV11-2; D tentatively reads TRBD1 or TRBD2 (6 bases each). The V gene lost 0 bases and the J gene lost 1 base, with 16 bases spanning the gap. The germline CDR1 and CDR2 sequences are SGHAT and FQNNGV. CDR3 length: 17 residues.

The genes are TRBV28 and TRBJ2-1, with unresolved D. Germline V lookup: CDR1 MDHEN, CDR2 SYDVKM. CDR3 length: 14 residues. With 4 bases removed from V and 4 bases from J, the gap between germline ends came to 11 bases. The CDR3 region has the DNA TGTGCCAGCAGTTCTGCATTAGTATACAATGAGCAGTTCTTC. The encoded protein is CASSSALVYNEQFF.

This chain links TRBV7-5 with TRBJ2-1; the D segment call TRBD1 is taken from the table without a DNA check. TRBV7-5 is described as a pseudogene. The CDR3 length is 16 residues. For the CDR3, the DNA is TGTGTCAGAAGCTTACTCGGCAGGGAAAGCTACAATGAGCAGTTCTTC. Its protein is CVRSLLGRESYNEQFF.

This clone showed up just once. V usage is TRBV4-1 and J usage is TRBJ2-7; 9 nucleotides line up with TRBD2. Germline V gene sequence: CDR1 MGHRA, CDR2 YSYEKL. This CDR3 has 16 amino acids. Trimming at V came to 1 base and at J to 2 bases, leaving 6 bases not matched to a gene. The CDR3 DNA sequence: TGCGCCAGCAGCCAAGTTCCTAGCGGGGCAACCTACGAGCAGTACTTC. It specifies CASSQVPSGATYEQYF.

On this clone: This same CDR3 is encoded by further DNA sequences in the sample. J is TRBJ2-7 and V is TRBV28; D may be TRBD2 (6 bases). The germline V gene encodes CDR1 MDHEN and CDR2 SYDVKM. The CDR3 is made up of 14 amino acids. V dropped 3 bases and J dropped 2 bases, with 11 bases sitting between them. CDR3 nucleotide sequence: TGTGCCAGCAGTTTGCCAGGGACTCCCTACGAGCAGTACTTC. This codes for CASSLPGTPYEQYF.

This clone was seen once. This chain connects TRBV7-3 to TRBJ1-1; D is possibly TRBD1 (5 bases). Germline V CDR1 and CDR2: SGHTA, FQGTGA. The ends were cut back, 6 bases at V and 5 bases at J, with 19 bases in the middle. This CDR3 is built from 15 residues. The CDR3 region has the DNA TGTGCCAGCAGTCTGGGAGGGACGACAAAGACTGAAGCTTTCTTT. Its translation: CASSLGGTTKTEAFF. Supplemented by reference TRBV7-3 and TRBJ1-1, the full variable domain reads GAGVSQTPSNKVTEKGKYVELRCDPISGHTALYWYRQSLGQGPEFLIYFQGTGAADDSGLPNDRFFAVRPEGSVSTLKIQRTERGDSAVYLCASSLGGTTKTEAFFGQGTRLTVV.

The chain carries TRBV29-1 and TRBJ2-1; 8 positions agree with TRBD2. V lost 1 base to trimming and J lost 4 bases; unmatched junction nucleotides: 6. Germline CDR1 is SQVTM and CDR2 is ANQGSEA. The CDR3 runs to 15 residues. CDR3 amino acids: CSVEGQAGDYNEQFF. The CDR3 DNA reads as TGCAGCGTTGAAGGACAAGCGGGAGATTACAATGAGCAGTTCTTC.

J is TRBJ2-7 and V is TRBV7-6; 13 nucleotides match TRBD2. CDR1 is SGHVS, CDR2 FNYEAQ, per germline. With 5 bases clipped from V and 5 bases from J, the junction kept 6 bases outside the gene matches. CDR3 length: 15 amino acids. The DNA for the CDR3 is TGTGCCAGCAGCCTCGGGACTAGCGGGATCCACGAGCAGTACTTC. Its translation: CASSLGTSGIHEQYF.

This clone showed up just once. The V gene is TRBV7-6, the J gene TRBJ1-5; D remains unclear. Deletions cut 1 base from V and 6 bases from J, with 7 bases between. In germline, CDR1 is SGHVS, CDR2 FNYEAQ. The CDR3 consists of 13 residues. The CDR3 sequence is CASSLGGGQPQHF. CDR3 DNA: TGTGCCAGCAGCTTAGGAGGAGGTCAGCCCCAGCATTTT. Together with reference TRBV7-6 and TRBJ1-5, the CDR3 gives the full variable domain: GAGVSQSPRYKVTKRGQDVALRCDPISGHVSLYWYRQALGQGPEFLTYFNYEAQQDKSGLPNDRFSAERPEGSISTLTIQRTEQRDSAMYRCASSLGGGQPQHFGDGTRLSIL.

The V gene is TRBV4-2, the J gene TRBJ1-2; possibly TRBD1 for D (6 bases). Germline V gene data show CDR1 as LGHNA and CDR2 as YNFKEQ. Trimming took 5 bases from V and 8 from J, leaving 18 bases between them. The length of the CDR3 is 14 residues. CDR3 amino acids: CASSLWQGSAGYTF. The CDR3 DNA sequence: TGTGCCAGCAGCTTGTGGCAGGGGTCTGCCGGCTACACCTTC.

V usage is TRBV28 and J usage is TRBJ2-5; D gene uncertain. V was cut by 5 bases and J by 5 bases, with 12 bases left in between. Germline CDR1 reads MDHEN; CDR2 reads SYDVKM. There are 13 residues in the CDR3. The CDR3 bases are TGTGCCAGCAGTCCTTATGTCAGGGAGACCCAGTACTTC. This codes for CASSPYVRETQYF.

J is TRBJ2-7 and V is TRBV5-4; tentatively, D is TRBD2 (7 bases). V was pared by 3 bases and J by 5 bases, with 12 bases between. Looked up from germline, CDR1 is SGHNT and CDR2 is YYREEE (reference sequence). The CDR3 spans 13 residues. Written as DNA, the CDR3 is TGTGCCAGCAGCTCAAGGGGGGGGAACGAGCAGTACTTC. Translated, it gives CASSSRGGNEQYF.

This chain uses TRBV11-2 with TRBJ2-3, with a tentative D call TRBD1 (5 bases). This CDR3 contains 16 residues. With 0 bases removed from V and 0 bases from J, the gap between germline ends came to 10 bases. Germline V CDR1 and CDR2: SGHAT, FQNNGV. CDR3 nucleotide sequence: TGTGCCAGCAGCTTAGATTTCCGACAGAGCACAGATACGCAGTATTTT. This codes for CASSLDFRQSTDTQYF.

The chain recombines TRBV28 with TRBJ2-2; D assignment may be TRBD1 or TRBD2 (5 bases each). Per the germline V gene, CDR1 is MDHEN and CDR2 is SYDVKM. The CDR3 sequence is 15 residues long. Trimming shortened V by 7 bases and J by 7 bases, and 19 bases separated the two germline ends. CDR3 region: CASTKGPYVGGELFF. CDR3 sequence (DNA): TGTGCCAGCACGAAGGGACCCTACGTCGGCGGGGAGCTGTTTTTT.

This chain connects TRBV28 to TRBJ1-6; D gene unclear. The CDR3 length is 17 residues. Germline V gene sequence: CDR1 MDHEN, CDR2 SYDVKM. V lost 3 bases, J lost 10 bases, and 22 bases lay in between. This CDR3 reads CASSFFWVGSRASPLHF. As DNA, the CDR3 is TGTGCCAGCAGTTTTTTTTGGGTGGGGAGTCGAGCGTCACCCCTCCACTTT.